Each of the 20 T cell receptor beta chains below was sequenced from the same sample in a study of cytomegalovirus exposure and HLA in healthy donors. 13 Jbeta primers and 60 Vbeta primers were used for the PCR. Some clones are missing from TCRdb's copy, which holds only in-frame ones; the method was immunoSEQ multiplex PCR. The sample holds about 130,000 clones, roughly 82% seen once. The sequenced material came from PBMCs. Receptors were obtained from a man aged 25 to 40 in good health and CMV-seronegative.

This chain uses TRBV9 with TRBJ2-3; 8 bases align to TRBD2. V shed 4 bases and J 4 bases; nucleotides not matched to a gene: 11. Germline values: CDR1 SGDLS, CDR2 YYNGEE. The CDR3 length is 16 residues. The CDR3 sequence: CASSPRLGGAPDTQYF. CDR3 nucleotide sequence: TGTGCCAGCAGCCCGCGGCTCGGGGGGGCCCCAGATACGCAGTATTTT.

The genes are TRBV28 and TRBJ2-3, with 9 bases aligning to TRBD1. This CDR3 comprises 14 residues. The germline V gene encodes CDR1 MDHEN and CDR2 SYDVKM. Trimming removed 7 bases from V and 1 base from J; junction bases left unmatched: 3. The CDR3 DNA sequence: TGTGCCAGCACCCGGACAGGGGGCACAGATACGCAGTATTTT. This codes for CASTRTGGTDTQYF.

The chain carries TRBV10-1 and TRBJ2-2; a possible D gene is TRBD2 (6 bases). CDR3 length equals 15 residues. Trimming cost V 5 bases and J 6 bases, with 16 bases left between them. Germline assignment: CDR1 WNHNN and CDR2 SYGVQD (reference sequence). As DNA, the CDR3 is TGCGCCAGCAGTCCCAGGGCGGGGATAGCCGGGGAGCTGTTTTTT. Its protein product is CASSPRAGIAGELFF.

This clone was counted a few times. V and J are TRBV6-6 and TRBJ1-5; D uncertain. This CDR3 has 13 residues. Germline V gives CDR1 MNHNY, CDR2 SVGAGI (reference sequence). Between the trimmed V and J ends, which lost 11 bases and 4 bases, there was a span of 15 bases. Written as DNA, the CDR3 is TGTGCCGCAGCATCGGGTCCAAATCAGCCCCAGCATTTT. Encoded protein: CAAASGPNQPQHF.

This clone was picked up a small number of times. The chain uses TRBV6-5 and TRBJ2-3; the match to TRBD1 covers 7 bases. The germline V gene encodes CDR1 MNHEY and CDR2 SVGAGI. CDR3 length: 14 amino acids. The junction had 3 bases not matched to a gene; V was cut back by 4 bases and J by 2 bases. Here the CDR3 DNA reads TGTGCCAGCAGTTCCAGGGGGTTCACAGATACGCAGTATTTT. Protein product: CASSSRGFTDTQYF.

As concerns this clone: The sample has other DNA sequences that encode this CDR3 too. The V and J genes are TRBV6-5 and TRBJ2-1, with 10 bases that match TRBD2. Trimming cost V 4 bases and J 4 bases; bases outside gene matches: 4. CDR3 length equals 15 residues. Germline assignment: CDR1 MNHEY and CDR2 SVGAGI. For the CDR3, the DNA is TGTGCCAGCAGTTTGACTAGCGGGTCATACAATGAGCAGTTCTTC. Translation gives CASSLTSGSYNEQFF.

The CDR3 sequence: CASSGTGGLETQYF. CDR3 sequence (DNA): TGCGCCAGCAGCGGGACAGGGGGCCTAGAGACCCAGTACTTC. The chain employs TRBV5-1 and TRBJ2-5; TRBD1 agrees at 12 bases. Germline CDR1 reads SGHRS; CDR2 reads YFSETQ. Germline trimming cut 4 bases from V and 4 bases from J; bases unmatched to any gene: 2. The CDR3 covers 14 residues.

The gene calls are TRBV25-1 and TRBJ2-7; TRBD1 agrees at 9 bases. This CDR3 has 18 amino acids. Trimming took 6 bases from V and 4 from J; bases not matched to a gene: 19. Germline assignment: CDR1 MGHDK and CDR2 SYGVNS. CDR3 region: CASRLRDRAKEGDYEQYF. The CDR3 DNA reads TGTGCCAGCAGACTCCGGGACAGGGCAAAAGAGGGGGATTACGAGCAGTACTTC.

The V and J genes are TRBV11-1 and TRBJ1-2, with 7 positions matching TRBD1. Germline V gene lookup returns CDR1 SGHAT and CDR2 FQDESV (reference sequence). The CDR3 is 15 amino acids. V lost 5 bases to trimming and J lost 6 bases; unmatched junction nucleotides: 12. The CDR3 sequence is CASSPRQGDNHGYTF. The CDR3, as DNA: TGTGCCAGCAGCCCGCGACAGGGCGACAATCATGGCTACACCTTC.

This CDR3 is CASSYSPGVLGSPLHF. The CDR3 nucleotides read TGTGCCAGCAGTTACTCTCCGGGGGTATTAGGTTCACCCCTCCACTTT. The chain employs TRBV6-5 and TRBJ1-6; maybe TRBD1 (5 bases). From germline, CDR1 is MNHEY and CDR2 SVGAGI. The CDR3 runs to 16 residues. The V end was cut by 0 bases, the J end by 9 bases, with 15 bases between.

The rearrangement uses TRBV9 and TRBJ1-3; D is unclear. Germline CDR1 SGDLS, CDR2 YYNGEE. V lost 4 bases to trimming and J lost 1 base, with 24 bases between them. The CDR3 loop spans 19 amino acids. The CDR3 spells CASSPHLERLWISGNTIYF. DNA of the CDR3: TGTGCCAGCAGCCCCCACCTCGAGAGGCTTTGGATTTCTGGAAACACCATATATTTT. Full variable domain (remainder filled in from reference TRBV9 and TRBJ1-3): DSGVTQTPKHLITATGQRVTLRCSPRSGDLSVYWYQQSLDQGLQFLIQYYNGEERAKGNILERFSAQQFPDLHSELNLSSLELGDSALYFCASSPHLERLWISGNTIYFGEGSWLTVV.

This chain links TRBV5-5 with TRBJ2-1; 10 positions agree with TRBD2. Germline CDR1 is SGHKS and CDR2 is YYEKEE (reference sequence). There are 17 residues in the CDR3. The J segment lost 2 bases and the V segment lost 4 bases, leaving 9 bases of the junction unmatched. The CDR3 spells CASSAQGLALTYNEQFF. CDR3 DNA: TGTGCCAGCAGCGCCCAGGGACTAGCGCTAACCTACAATGAGCAGTTCTTC.

The V and J genes are TRBV7-2 and TRBJ2-5, with 12 bases matching TRBD2. The CDR3 has 18 amino acids. Per germline, CDR1 SGHTA and CDR2 FQGNSA. V lost 1 base, J lost 4 bases, and 10 bases stayed unmatched. As DNA, the CDR3 is TGTGCCAGCAGCTTAGTGGTCTCTAGCGGGAGGGACGGAGAGACCCAGTACTTC. This codes for CASSLVVSSGRDGETQYF.

This clone has a handful of counts. The chain has TRBV5-4 and TRBJ2-2, with 8 positions matching TRBD2. CDR3 size: 17 residues. Germline assignment: CDR1 SGHNT and CDR2 YYREEE (reference sequence). V was pared by 4 bases and J by 1 base, with 9 bases of the junction left unmatched. The CDR3 sequence: CASSPGSGGLNTGELFF. Written as DNA, the CDR3 is TGTGCCAGCAGCCCCGGGAGCGGGGGCCTGAACACCGGGGAGCTGTTTTTT.

The chain uses TRBV30 and TRBJ1-4, with TRBD1 matching over 12 bases. The CDR3 covers 13 residues. CDR1 is GTSNPN and CDR2 is SVGIG in the germline V gene (reference sequence). Losses at the gene ends were 3 bases for V and 10 bases for J; bases not matched to a gene: 3. The CDR3 nucleotides are TGTGCCTGGAGGGGACAGGGGGCAGGAAAACTGTTTTTT. Translation: CAWRGQGAGKLFF.

This chain links TRBV30 with TRBJ2-3, with TRBD1 matching 9 bases. Germline V gene data show CDR1 as GTSNPN and CDR2 as SVGIG (reference sequence). This CDR3 region has 14 residues. V lost 5 bases, J lost 3 bases, and 6 bases stayed unmatched. The CDR3 DNA is TGTGCCTGGGCGGGACAGGGATGGACAGATACGCAGTATTTT. Its protein product is CAWAGQGWTDTQYF.

The J gene is TRBJ2-3, the V gene TRBV6-4, with a tentative D call TRBD2 (6 bases). This CDR3 comprises 15 residues. CDR1 is MRHNA and CDR2 is SNTAGT in the germline V gene. V shed 7 bases and J shed 0 bases, with 14 bases lying between them. CDR3 in amino acids: CASISSGLSTDTQYF. CDR3 sequence (DNA): TGTGCCAGCATTTCGAGCGGGCTAAGCACAGATACGCAGTATTTT.

This chain joins TRBV5-1 and TRBJ2-1; TRBD2 matches 13 bases. CDR1 is SGHRS and CDR2 is YFSETQ in the germline V gene. Trimming removed 5 bases from V and 6 bases from J; junction bases left unmatched: 5. The CDR3 extends over 15 amino acids. The CDR3 loop reads CASRVGLAGANEQFF. In DNA form, the CDR3 reads TGCGCCAGCAGAGTCGGACTAGCGGGAGCCAATGAGCAGTTCTTC. The complete variable domain, with remaining parts taken from reference TRBV5-1 and TRBJ2-1, reads KAGVTQTPRYLIKTRGQQVTLSCSPISGHRSVSWYQQTPGQGLQFLFEYFSETQRNKGNFPGRFSGRQFSNSRSEMNVSTLELGDSALYLCASRVGLAGANEQFFGPGTRLTVL.

This chain uses TRBV19 with TRBJ2-6; TRBD1 matches 10 bases. The CDR3 runs to 17 residues. CDR1 is LNHDA, CDR2 SQIVND, per germline (reference sequence). The J segment lost 4 bases and the V segment lost 5 bases, leaving 8 bases of the junction unmatched. CDR3: CASSPRDRGRGANVLTF. The CDR3, as DNA: TGTGCCAGTAGTCCCCGGGACAGGGGAAGAGGGGCCAACGTCCTGACTTTC. Based on the CDR3 plus reference TRBV19 and TRBJ2-6, the full variable domain is DGGITQSPKYLFRKEGQNVTLSCEQNLNHDAMYWYRQDPGQGLRLIYYSQIVNDFQKGDIAEGYSVSREKKESFPLTVTSAQKNPTAFYLCASSPRDRGRGANVLTFGAGSRLTVL.

The chain employs TRBV6-6 and TRBJ1-4; D remains ambiguous. CDR1 and CDR2 (germline): MNHNY, SVGAGI (reference sequence). Trimming removed 2 bases from V and 5 bases from J, with 12 bases in between. CDR3 length: 15 residues. This CDR3 is CASSYRTGKNEKLFF. DNA for the CDR3: TGTGCCAGCAGTTACAGGACGGGAAAAAATGAAAAACTGTTTTTT.